The source of this T cell receptor (beta chain) is a study of blood T cell repertoires in COVID-19. Study details: Sources were T cells, B-cell-depleted T cells, or PBMCs; the material itself was cDNA or gDNA.

The CDR3 runs to 15 residues. Germline CDR1 SGHRS, CDR2 YFSETQ. With 1 base clipped from V and 3 bases from J, the junction kept 4 bases outside the gene matches. Sequenced by immunoSEQ multiplex PCR; TCRdb stores in-frame clones only, minus some. This table has approximately 170,000 clones, 90% appearing once. The sequence derives from a man between 60 and 70 years old with active or convalescent COVID-19. The chain recombines TRBV5-1 with TRBJ1-1, with TRBD1 matching over 9 bases. Sequenced sample: peripheral blood. CDR3 protein: CASSLTQGADTEAFF. The CDR3 DNA reads TGCGCCAGCAGCTTGACACAGGGGGCGGACACTGAAGCTTTCTTT.